This TCR beta chain is from a study of T-cell reconstitution after alpha-beta-depleted transplantation in children. During its preparation, the TCRbeta library received unique molecular identifiers. TCRdb processed the PCR reads anew with MiXCR; each CDR3 protein has one entry. Found here are approximately 350,000 distinct CDR3 sequences, about 17% of them singletons; the top ten hold approximately 38%. This clonotype has a count of ten or more. The V end lost 1 base, the J end lost 5 bases, and 12 bases lay between the germline ends. This CDR3 region has 14 residues. Germline assignment: CDR1 LGHNA and CDR2 YNFKEQ.

This specimen consisted of PBMCs, mostly from graft donor cells, obtained 360 days after TCRalphabeta/CD19-depleted stem cell transplant. This chain uses TRBV4-2 with TRBJ2-7; possibly TRBD1 or TRBD2 for D (6 bases each). The clonotype originates from a male patient aged 2-10 years who had a stem cell transplant for acute lymphoblastic leukemia, so the T cells may come from the graft donor. The CDR3 region has the DNA TGTGCCAGCAGCCAAGGCTCCGGGGGCGACGAGCAGTACTTC. Translation gives CASSQGSGGDEQYF.